This T cell receptor (beta chain) was observed in a study of Ad26.COV2.S vaccination and SARS-CoV-2 variants. The CDR3 runs 16 residues. With regard to this clone: Its target is not known.

Study-level findings and limits: Substantial breadth was reported for post-vaccination spike-specific CD8+ and CD4+ T cells.

The treatment denotes: some 20 received Ad26.COV2.S at low or high dose, single or two shots; 5 received placebo; per-sample allocation not given. Material that was analyzed had been drawn on day 63 after the first vaccine or placebo injection. Using immunoSEQ multiplex PCR, the repertoire was profiled, and TCRdb retains in-frame clones only, with some absent. Here the sample spans some 300,000 clones, 70% to 90% being singletons. This chain uses TRBV12-2 with TRBJ1-1; the listed D gene, TRBD1, was not tested against the DNA. TRBV12-2 is a pseudogene locus. The sequence derives from a person aged 18-65 years who received the Ad26.COV2.S COVID-19 vaccine or a placebo. Sequenced material: peripheral blood, taken in a trial of Ad26.COV2.S vaccine versus placebo. CDR3 protein: CASRLTWGTGVTEAFF. The CDR3 nucleotides are TGTGCAAGTCGCTTAACCTGGGGTACAGGGGTCACTGAAGCTTTCTTT.